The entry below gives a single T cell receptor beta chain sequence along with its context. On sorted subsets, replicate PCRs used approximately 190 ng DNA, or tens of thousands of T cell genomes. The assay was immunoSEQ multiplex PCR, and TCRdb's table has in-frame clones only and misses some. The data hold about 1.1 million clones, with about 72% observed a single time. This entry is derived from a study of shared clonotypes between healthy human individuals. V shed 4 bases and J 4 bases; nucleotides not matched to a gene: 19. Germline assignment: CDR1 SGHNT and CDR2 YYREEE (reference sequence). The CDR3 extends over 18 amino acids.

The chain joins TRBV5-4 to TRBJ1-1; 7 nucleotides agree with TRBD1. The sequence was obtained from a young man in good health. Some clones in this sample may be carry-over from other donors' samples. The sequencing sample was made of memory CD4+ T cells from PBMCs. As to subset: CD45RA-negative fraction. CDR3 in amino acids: CASSRAPTGISRSTEAFF. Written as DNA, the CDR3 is TGTGCCAGCAGCAGAGCCCCGACAGGGATAAGTAGGAGCACTGAAGCTTTCTTT.